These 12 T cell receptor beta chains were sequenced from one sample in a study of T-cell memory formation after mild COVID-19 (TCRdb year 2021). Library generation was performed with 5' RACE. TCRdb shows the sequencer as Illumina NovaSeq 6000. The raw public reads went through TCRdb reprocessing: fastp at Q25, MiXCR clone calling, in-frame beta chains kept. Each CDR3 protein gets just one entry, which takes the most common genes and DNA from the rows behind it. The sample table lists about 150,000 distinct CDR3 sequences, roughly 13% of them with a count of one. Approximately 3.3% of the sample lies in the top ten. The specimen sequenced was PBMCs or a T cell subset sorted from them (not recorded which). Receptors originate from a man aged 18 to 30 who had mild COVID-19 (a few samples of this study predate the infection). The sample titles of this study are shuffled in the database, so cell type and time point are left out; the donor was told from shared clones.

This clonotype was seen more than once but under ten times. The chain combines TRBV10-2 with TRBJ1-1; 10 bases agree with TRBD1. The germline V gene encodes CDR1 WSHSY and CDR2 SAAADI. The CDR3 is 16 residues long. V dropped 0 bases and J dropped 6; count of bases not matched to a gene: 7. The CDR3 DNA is TGCGCCAGCAGTGAGTCGGGAAGACAGGGGGCATCTGAAGCTTTCTTT. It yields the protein CASSESGRQGASEAFF.

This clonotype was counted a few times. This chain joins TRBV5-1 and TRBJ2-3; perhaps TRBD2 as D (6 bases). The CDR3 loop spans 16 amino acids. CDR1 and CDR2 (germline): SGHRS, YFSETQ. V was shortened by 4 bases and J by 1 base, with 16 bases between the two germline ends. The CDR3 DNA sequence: TGCGCCAGCAGCCCACCTAGCGCGGTGCGCACAGATACGCAGTATTTT. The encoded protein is CASSPPSAVRTDTQYF. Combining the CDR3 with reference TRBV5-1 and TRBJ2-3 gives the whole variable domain KAGVTQTPRYLIKTRGQQVTLSCSPISGHRSVSWYQQTPGQGLQFLFEYFSETQRNKGNFPGRFSGRQFSNSRSEMNVSTLELGDSALYLCASSPPSAVRTDTQYFGPGTRLTVL.

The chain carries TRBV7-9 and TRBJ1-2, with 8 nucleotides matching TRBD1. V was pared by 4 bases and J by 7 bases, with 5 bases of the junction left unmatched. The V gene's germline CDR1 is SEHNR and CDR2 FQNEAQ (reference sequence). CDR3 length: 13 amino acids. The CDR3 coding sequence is TGTGCCAGCAGCTCCGGACAGGGAGTTGGCTACACCTTC. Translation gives CASSSGQGVGYTF.

The DNA of the CDR3 is TGTGCCAGCAGTCAGGCACCTTATGGCTACACCTTC. Amino acid sequence: CASSQAPYGYTF. The rearrangement uses TRBV6-2 or TRBV6-3 and TRBJ1-2; D uncertain. CDR3 size: 12 residues. The V and J ends lost 5 bases and 5 bases respectively, with 9 bases between them. The germline CDR1 and CDR2 sequences are MNHEY and SVGEGT.

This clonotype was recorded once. The CDR3 protein is CASSQGDRTISEAFF. For the CDR3, the DNA is TGCGCCAGCAGCCAAGGGGACAGAACCATTTCTGAAGCTTTCTTT. J is TRBJ1-1 and V is TRBV4-3; 7 bases line up with TRBD1. The V gene's germline CDR1 is LGHNA and CDR2 YSLEER. The junction had 8 bases not matched to a gene; V was cut back by 1 base and J by 6 bases. This CDR3 contains 15 residues.

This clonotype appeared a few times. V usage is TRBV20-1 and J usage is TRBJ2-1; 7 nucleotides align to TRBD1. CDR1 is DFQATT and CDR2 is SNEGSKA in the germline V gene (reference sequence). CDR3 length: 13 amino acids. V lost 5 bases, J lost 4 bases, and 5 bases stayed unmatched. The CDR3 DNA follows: TGCAGTGCTGCCGGGACAGTTTACAATGAGCAGTTCTTC. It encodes CSAAGTVYNEQFF.

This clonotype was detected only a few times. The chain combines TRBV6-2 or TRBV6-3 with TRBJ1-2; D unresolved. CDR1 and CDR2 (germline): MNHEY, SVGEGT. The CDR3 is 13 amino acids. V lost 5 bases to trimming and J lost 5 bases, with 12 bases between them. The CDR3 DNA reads TGTGCCAGCAGTCCGACGGTTCGGTATGGCTACACCTTC. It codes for CASSPTVRYGYTF.

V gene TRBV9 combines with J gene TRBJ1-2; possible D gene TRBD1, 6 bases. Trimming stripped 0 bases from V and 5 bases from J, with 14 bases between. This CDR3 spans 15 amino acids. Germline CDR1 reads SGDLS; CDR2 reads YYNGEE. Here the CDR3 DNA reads TGTGCCAGCAGCGTAGATGGGGGCGTCCCGTATGGCTACACCTTC. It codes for CASSVDGGVPYGYTF.

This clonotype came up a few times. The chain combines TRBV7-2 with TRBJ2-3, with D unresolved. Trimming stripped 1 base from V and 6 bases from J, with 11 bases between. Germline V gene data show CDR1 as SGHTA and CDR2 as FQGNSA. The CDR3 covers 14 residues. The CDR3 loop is CASSLVDSGDTQYF. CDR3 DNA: TGTGCCAGCAGCTTAGTAGACTCAGGTGATACGCAGTATTTT.

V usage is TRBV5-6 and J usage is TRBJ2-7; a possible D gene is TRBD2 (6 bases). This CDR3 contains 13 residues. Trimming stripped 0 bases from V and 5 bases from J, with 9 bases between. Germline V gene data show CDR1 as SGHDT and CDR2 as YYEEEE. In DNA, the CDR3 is TGTGCCAGCAGCTTGGGGTCGGGGGACGAGCAGTACGTC. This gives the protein CASSLGSGDEQYV.

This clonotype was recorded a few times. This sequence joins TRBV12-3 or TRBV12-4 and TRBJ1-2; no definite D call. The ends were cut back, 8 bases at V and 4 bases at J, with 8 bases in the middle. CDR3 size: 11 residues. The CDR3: CASGAGYGYTF. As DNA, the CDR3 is TGTGCCAGCGGAGCAGGCTATGGCTACACCTTC.

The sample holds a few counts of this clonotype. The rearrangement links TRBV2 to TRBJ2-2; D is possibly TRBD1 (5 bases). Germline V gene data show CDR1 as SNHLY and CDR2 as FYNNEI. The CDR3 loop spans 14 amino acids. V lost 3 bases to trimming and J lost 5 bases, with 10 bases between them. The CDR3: CASSDQKGTGELFF. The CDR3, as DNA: TGTGCCAGCAGTGATCAGAAGGGGACCGGGGAGCTGTTTTTT. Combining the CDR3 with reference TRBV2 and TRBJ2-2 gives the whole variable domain EPEVTQTPSHQVTQMGQEVILRCVPISNHLYFYWYRQILGQKVEFLVSFYNNEISEKSEIFDDQFSVERPDGSNFTLKIRSTKLEDSAMYFCASSDQKGTGELFFGEGSRLTVL.